This record concerns one T cell receptor beta chain sequence. The antigen it binds to is not known. The input lacks base qualities; no much larger clone sits a single base away. This entry comes from a study of cytomegalovirus exposure and HLA in healthy donors (dated 2017 in TCRdb). Background for the entire study: In an earlier analysis of under 600 of the donors, 276 Gb of sequence data and 100 million or so unique TCR beta sequences from roughly 200 million T cells were reported. An early release covering about 600 HLA-typed donors comprised approximately 290 gigabases of sequencing data and 65 million to 100 million unique TCR sequences. Of the roughly 410 genotyped donors, approximately 80% were placed in the genetic ancestry cluster associated with self-reported Caucasian donors. The aim of the study was to test whether cataloging public T cell receptors could identify signatures of past pathogen exposure. The study used immunosequencing to profile the T cell repertoires of around 600 subjects and linked those repertoires to cytomegalovirus serostatus. Along with the approximately 650-subject first cohort, a separate validation cohort of around 110 different subjects was used. To predict cytomegalovirus infection status, the study combined high-throughput TCR immunosequencing, statistical association of individual TCRs with disease status, and machine learning. To study patterns of TCR occurrence, a later analysis re-analyzed previously published TCR beta repertoires from several hundred donors and added high-resolution HLA genotyping. In the later analysis, no new phenotypic data were used to find candidate immune exposures; instead, reliance was placed on TCR beta sequences and their occurrence across donors. To decide whether each TCR beta V gene segment behaved as functional or pseudogenic, an earlier analysis of approximately 620 of the donors relied on high-throughput TCR beta sequencing. Donor age, sex, ethnicity and CMV serostatus were compiled alongside the repertoire data. In a later genetic analysis, genome-wide SNP genotypes for about three fifths of the roughly 670 donors were used, and that subset was treated as a discovery cohort. All discovery cohort repertoires had been generated using a single sequencing platform. Class I and class II HLA loci were covered by the typing at four-digit resolution. The number of donors typed differed by locus, with roughly 629-640 for A, B, C, DRB1 and DQB1, 522 for DQA1, nearly 610 for DPA1, and some 470 for DPB1. Because of strong linkage in the cohort, four or five DR-DQ haplotypes were treated as single units for association and clustering. Among 398 genotyped donors of the cohort, an average of approximately 240,000 unique TCR beta nucleotide sequences were sequenced per donor, around 18% of them non-productive.

To prepare the library, the immunoSEQ multiplex PCR assay was applied. The multiplex PCR relied on a mix of 60 forward primers for TCR Vbeta segments and 13 reverse primers for TCR Jbeta segments. Amplification of the CDR3 region of rearranged TCR beta genes was performed with a multiplex PCR assay on genomic DNA. On the Illumina HiSeq System, the amplified TCR beta libraries were sequenced as 87-base-pair reads. The authors' pipeline ran thus. Across the 600 to 700 repertoires, a later analysis counted some 81 million unique TCR beta chains, some 11 million of which were shared by at least two donors. Raw reads were error-corrected and collapsed into unique sequences by a nearest-neighbor algorithm in which closely related sequences were merged to remove PCR and sequencing errors. V, D and J gene segments were assigned by aligning CDR3 sequences to IMGT reference sequences. For a sequence to be retained, a match of at least six nucleotides was required to both a V gene segment and a J gene segment. Rearrangements were called productive when the CDR3 lacked stop codons and stayed in frame with V and J; all others were non-productive. Following IMGT convention, CDR3 was defined as the stretch from the second conserved V-encoded cysteine up to the conserved J-encoded phenylalanine. In an earlier analysis of more than 550 of the donors, sequences lacking an unambiguous match to a single V gene segment were excluded. In an earlier analysis of several hundred of the donors, V segments were called functional above 56.7% productive rearrangements and were called segregating when the between-donor standard deviation exceeded 5%. A statistical classification framework was developed to diagnose cytomegalovirus status using the catalog of TCR beta chain sequences. A later analysis assigned V and J genes by comparing TCR nucleotide sequences with IMGT/GENE-DB human TR gene sequences. The TCRdist pipeline was used in a later analysis to assign CDR3 sequences and most-parsimonious VDJ recombination scenarios. In a later analysis, each TCR beta chain was defined by its CDR3 amino acid sequence together with its V-gene family, and reads without a unique V-gene family were excluded. To address suspected cross-contamination and a sequencing artifact, a later analysis removed a few hundred highly shared, low-generation-probability nucleotide sequences. In a later analysis, a clonal expansion index for each public chain was calculated from normalized within-repertoire ranks of inferred template counts. A later analysis computed generation probabilities with a VDJ recombination model fitted to out-of-frame rearrangements, and checked the results against IGoR. A later analysis scored TCR-TCR, TCR-HLA and TCR-CMV co-occurrence with hypergeometric tests, applying a repertoire-size bias correction to TCR pairs. A later analysis estimated false discovery rates by permuting HLA or CMV assignments 20 times. A later analysis grouped co-occurring TCRs with DBSCAN, adding TCRdist sequence similarity when clustering within HLA-allele-positive subsets. Co-occurrence clustering excluded repertoires with fewer than 30,000 or more than 120,000 public chains, plus five with anomalous nucleotide sharing. The clones in this table, taken by TCRdb from immuneACCESS, are in-frame only. Not every clone is retained; where verified, under half of the shortfall comes from an unresolved V gene, and the cause of the rest is unknown. V and J calls and clone size are those listed in that table; D and trimming were worked out from the DNA. This sample has about 200,000 clones in its table, and 65% to 90% of those were observed once. The ten largest clones capture less than 2.5% of the sample.

The CDR3, cysteine through phenylalanine, is 17 amino acids long. Only the CDR3 part of the read is kept: 51 bases, read in frame from the first base. V and J lose 4 bases and 1 base, and a span of 14 bases separates them. As encoded in the germline V gene, CDR1 is MDHEN while CDR2 is SYDVKM. Study-wide conclusions, independent of this receptor: In an earlier analysis of 587 of the donors, most TCR beta V segments were observed in productive rearrangements about 87% or about 30% of the time, broadly matching IMGT annotations. The study gave a list of some 150 TCR beta chains associated with cytomegalovirus. In both the original and validation cohorts, the classifier was reported to diagnose cytomegalovirus status with high specificity and sensitivity. A further reported finding was that TCR beta sequences accurately predicted the HLA-A and HLA-B alleles for most subjects in the first cohort. In a later analysis, TCR association rates were found to vary across HLA loci, with the most associated TCRs seen for DRB1 alleles and the fewest for HLA-C alleles. A later analysis associated 15,000 to 20,000 TCR beta sequences with specific HLA alleles at a false discovery rate of 0.05. While some public TCRs were present in many individuals, most TCR sequences turned up only very rarely across donors. Assigning TCR associations to individual alleles was difficult when HLA alleles, especially DR and DQ, strongly co-occurred. In this cohort, only TCR beta chains were sequenced, and detectable features were limited by the absence of alpha or paired-chain data. In a later analysis, HLA-associated TCR beta chains showed more clonal expansion and lower generation probabilities than non-associated chains that were equally common. Approximately 18 rarely observed V segments, including chromosome 9 orphons, were excluded from the earlier analysis of 550 to 700 of the donors because counts were too low. CMV serostatus was the only immune exposure information available for the cohort. Because some donors lacked HLA typing at each locus, the association tests relied only on the typed subset. In a later analysis, most CMV-associated TCR beta chains were found to appear HLA-restricted, with HLA associations seemingly driven largely by CMV exposure. Linkage disequilibrium might explain the correlated functional status among segregating V segments, but an unknown experimental factor could not be excluded. Some IMGT-functional V segments, including TRBV6-2 and TRBV6-3, could not be told apart with the 87-base-pair reads, so those segments were excluded. Roughly uniform sequencing depth across donors was assumed in presence/absence analyses, although this assumption may not hold. According to a later genetic analysis, donors in an Asian-associated ancestry cluster had fewer N-insertions in productive TCRs than the approximately 670-donor mean. According to the authors, the approach could potentially be generalized to other disease states and immunological phenotypes. A few of the identified cytomegalovirus-associated TCR beta chains were confirmed in vitro to be specific for cytomegalovirus antigens. A cluster of highly shared sequence variants was judged likely to be a technical artifact of the sequencing pipeline. A later genetic analysis associated a missense DCLRE1C variant with V-gene and J-gene trimming of TCR beta chains, and an independent cohort replicated the association. A later analysis reported that several top co-occurrence clusters appeared linked to parvovirus B19, influenza, CMV and Epstein-Barr virus.

In total, 630 or so healthy bone marrow donors made up the cohort. Cohort members were all nominally healthy when sampled, although unrecorded immune exposures were likely present. The donor tested CMV seronegative, placing the donor among the 350 to 400 seronegative members of the cohort. Each donor provided a peripheral blood sample, and peripheral blood mononuclear cells were used for TCR beta sequencing. The Qiagen DNeasy Blood Extraction Kit was used to extract genomic DNA from the blood cell samples. This sequence originates from a woman aged 45-65 years in good health and CMV-seronegative. The V and J genes are TRBV28 and TRBJ2-6; a tentative D match to TRBD1 spans 5 bases. The sample consisted of PBMCs. Read as DNA, the sequence is TGTGCCAGCAGTTACGACAGCCTAGTATCTGGGGCCAACGTCCTGACTTTC. It is translated as CASSYDSLVSGANVLTF. Full variable domain (CDR3 extended with the reference TRBV28 and TRBJ2-6 proteins): DVKVTQSSRYLVKRTGEKVFLECVQDMDHENMFWYRQDPGLGLRLIYFSYDVKMKEKGDIPEGYSVSREKKERFSLILESASTNQTSMYLCASSYDSLVSGANVLTFGAGSRLTVL.